These T cell receptor beta chains were read from a single sample in a study of chemoradiotherapy in HPV16-positive cancers. TCRdb's copy holds only in-frame clones and misses some; the assay was immunoSEQ multiplex PCR. The table has tens of thousands of clones, roughly nine tenths seen once. Source: blood, taken from a patient who underwent chemoradiotherapy. The receptor set was obtained from a human donor with HPV-associated anogenital cancer. Both conserved end residues are part of each CDR3. Each record gives: V gene, J gene, D gene, clone size, CDR3 DNA, CDR3 protein. A D gene is named only where the DNA matches it firmly. The size of a clone is reported for some rows only, either as once, few or many, or as a class for expanded clones.

v_call: TRBV5-1
j_call: TRBJ2-2
d_call: -
clone_size: few
cdr3_nt: TGCGCCAGCAGCTTGGGGCAGGGTGCCGGGGAGCTGTTTTTT
cdr3_aa: CASSLGQGAGELFF

v_call: TRBV27
j_call: TRBJ2-7
d_call: -
clone_size: -
cdr3_nt: TGTGCCAGCAGTTTATATCCTGGGGGCTACGAGCAGTACTTC
cdr3_aa: CASSLYPGGYEQYF

v_call: TRBV7-3
j_call: TRBJ2-1
d_call: TRBD2
clone_size: -
cdr3_nt: TGTGCCAGCAGCCCTAGCGGGAACAATGAGCAGTTCTTC
cdr3_aa: CASSPSGNNEQFF

v_call: TRBV5-1
j_call: TRBJ2-1
d_call: TRBD2
clone_size: few
cdr3_nt: TGCGCCAGCAGCTCGTCGACTAGCGGATACAATGAGCAGTTCTTC
cdr3_aa: CASSSSTSGYNEQFF

v_call: TRBV5-6
j_call: TRBJ1-2
d_call: -
clone_size: -
cdr3_nt: TGTGCCAGCAGCTTCTCGGGTCATGGCTACACCTTC
cdr3_aa: CASSFSGHGYTF

v_call: TRBV25-1
j_call: TRBJ1-2
d_call: -
clone_size: -
cdr3_nt: TGTGCCGTTAGGGAGGGTTCTAACTATGGCTACACCTTC
cdr3_aa: CAVREGSNYGYTF

v_call: TRBV25-1
j_call: TRBJ2-2
d_call: -
clone_size: -
cdr3_nt: TGTGCCAGCAGTGTTACAGGGAACACCGGGGAGCTGTTTTTT
cdr3_aa: CASSVTGNTGELFF

v_call: TRBV9
j_call: TRBJ1-2
d_call: -
clone_size: -
cdr3_nt: TGTGCCAGCAGCGTAGCAGGCGGGGGCGGCTACACCTTC
cdr3_aa: CASSVAGGGGYTF

v_call: TRBV5-1
j_call: TRBJ2-5
d_call: TRBD2
clone_size: -
cdr3_nt: TGCGCCAGCACCGGGACTAGCGGGAGGGCGGAGACCCAGTACTTC
cdr3_aa: CASTGTSGRAETQYF

v_call: TRBV6-1
j_call: TRBJ1-6
d_call: -
clone_size: -
cdr3_nt: TGTGCCAGCAGGACGAAGGAGGGTAATTCACCCCTCCACTTT
cdr3_aa: CASRTKEGNSPLHF

v_call: TRBV10-3
j_call: TRBJ1-2
d_call: -
clone_size: -
cdr3_nt: TGTGCCATCAGGAAGGGTGGCGGCGGCTACACCTTC
cdr3_aa: CAIRKGGGGYTF

v_call: TRBV6-5
j_call: TRBJ2-1
d_call: TRBD1
clone_size: -
cdr3_nt: TGTGCCTCGGGTGACAGGGCCTACTACAATGAGCAGTTCTTC
cdr3_aa: CASGDRAYYNEQFF

v_call: TRBV30
j_call: TRBJ1-1
d_call: -
clone_size: -
cdr3_nt: TGTGCCTGGAGTCCAAGGGGGAGCACTGAAGCTTTCTTT
cdr3_aa: CAWSPRGSTEAFF

v_call: TRBV5-1
j_call: TRBJ1-2
d_call: TRBD1
clone_size: -
cdr3_nt: TGCGCCAGCAGCCAAGGGGACAGGGCCAACTATGGCTACACCTTC
cdr3_aa: CASSQGDRANYGYTF

v_call: TRBV5-5
j_call: TRBJ2-2
d_call: -
clone_size: -
cdr3_nt: TGTGCCAGCAGCCCTTTTGGATACACAAACACCGGGGAGCTGTTTTTT
cdr3_aa: CASSPFGYTNTGELFF

v_call: TRBV6-4
j_call: TRBJ2-3
d_call: TRBD2
clone_size: -
cdr3_nt: TGTGCCAGCAGTGACGGACTAGCTAGCACAGATACGCAGTATTTT
cdr3_aa: CASSDGLASTDTQYF

v_call: TRBV7-9
j_call: TRBJ2-5
d_call: -
clone_size: -
cdr3_nt: TGTGCCAGCAGCTTACGGCGCGCGGACTTGGGGCAAGAGACCCAGTACTTC
cdr3_aa: CASSLRRADLGQETQYF

v_call: TRBV19
j_call: TRBJ2-2
d_call: -
clone_size: -
cdr3_nt: TGTGCCAGTAGTCCTCCGGGGTCCCTTAACACCGGGGAGCTGTTTTTT
cdr3_aa: CASSPPGSLNTGELFF

v_call: TRBV19
j_call: TRBJ2-7
d_call: -
clone_size: -
cdr3_nt: TGTGCCAGTAGTCCCCGGGACACCACCTACGAGCAGTACTTC
cdr3_aa: CASSPRDTTYEQYF

v_call: TRBV5-8
j_call: TRBJ1-5
d_call: -
clone_size: -
cdr3_nt: TGTGCCAGCAGCCGAACGGCGCCGCCCCAGCATTTT
cdr3_aa: CASSRTAPPQHF

v_call: TRBV7-3
j_call: TRBJ2-7
d_call: -
clone_size: -
cdr3_nt: TGTGCCAGCAGCTTAGGGGTGACCCACCCATCCGAGCAGTACTTC
cdr3_aa: CASSLGVTHPSEQYF

v_call: TRBV5-1
j_call: TRBJ2-7
d_call: -
clone_size: once
cdr3_nt: TGCGCCAGCAGCTTGGCGCGACCCCCGGCGGACGAGCAGTACTTC
cdr3_aa: CASSLARPPADEQYF

v_call: TRBV11-2
j_call: TRBJ1-3
d_call: -
clone_size: -
cdr3_nt: TGTGCCAGCAGCTTACCCTCGAGCGCTGGAAACACCATATATTTT
cdr3_aa: CASSLPSSAGNTIYF

v_call: TRBV4-1
j_call: TRBJ2-4
d_call: -
clone_size: -
cdr3_nt: TGCGCCAGCACCGAGTGGGGATACGTTGCGGCCAAAAACATTCAGTACTTC
cdr3_aa: CASTEWGYVAAKNIQYF

v_call: TRBV27
j_call: TRBJ2-3
d_call: -
clone_size: -
cdr3_nt: TGTGCCAGCAGTTTTGGAGGCGGTAGAAGGACAGATACGCAGTATTTT
cdr3_aa: CASSFGGGRRTDTQYF

v_call: TRBV4-3
j_call: TRBJ1-4
d_call: -
clone_size: -
cdr3_nt: TGCGCCAGCAGCTTTGGACTGATTAATGAAAAACTGTTTTTT
cdr3_aa: CASSFGLINEKLFF

v_call: TRBV27
j_call: TRBJ2-2
d_call: TRBD2
clone_size: -
cdr3_nt: TGTGCCAGCACCGAAGGGAGGGCGTCCGGGGAGCTGTTTTTT
cdr3_aa: CASTEGRASGELFF

v_call: TRBV9
j_call: TRBJ1-2
d_call: -
clone_size: few
cdr3_nt: TGTGCCAGCAGCGTGGGTCAGGGTAACTATGGCTACACCTTC
cdr3_aa: CASSVGQGNYGYTF

v_call: TRBV7-3
j_call: TRBJ2-1
d_call: -
clone_size: -
cdr3_nt: TGTGCCAGCAGCTTACTTAGCGGAACCTACAATGAGCAGTTCTTC
cdr3_aa: CASSLLSGTYNEQFF

v_call: TRBV7-6
j_call: TRBJ1-3
d_call: TRBD1
clone_size: -
cdr3_nt: TGTGCCAGCAGCAGTGACAGGGGATCTTCTGGAAACACCATATATTTT
cdr3_aa: CASSSDRGSSGNTIYF

v_call: TRBV11-2
j_call: TRBJ2-1
d_call: -
clone_size: -
cdr3_nt: TGTGCCAGCACCCTTCAGGGGTTCTACAATGAGCAGTTCTTC
cdr3_aa: CASTLQGFYNEQFF

v_call: TRBV27
j_call: TRBJ2-7
d_call: -
clone_size: -
cdr3_nt: TGTGCCAGCAGGGGGAACCCATACTACGAGCAGTACTTC
cdr3_aa: CASRGNPYYEQYF